What follows are 20 T cell receptor beta chains derived from one specimen sequenced in a study of blood T cell repertoires in COVID-19. Sequencing was performed with immunoSEQ multiplex PCR; in TCRdb, only in-frame clones are kept and a portion is missing. The sample contains about 160,000 clones, approximately 88% of which appear only once. The sequenced material came from peripheral blood. The source of these receptors is a woman aged 55 to 70 who had recovered from COVID-19.

CDR3 in DNA: TGCAGCGCCGCTCGCGGCCCCAGAGCTGACACAGATACGCAGTATTTT. This sequence encodes CSAARGPRADTDTQYF. This chain links TRBV29-1 with TRBJ2-3; no definite D call. Germline V CDR1 and CDR2: SQVTM, ANQGSEA. This CDR3 comprises 16 residues. Trimming took off 7 bases at V and 2 bases at J, with 22 bases between the two ends.

The V gene is TRBV30, the J gene TRBJ2-7; a weak D match, TRBD1 (5 bases). Per the germline V gene, CDR1 is GTSNPN and CDR2 is SVGIG (reference sequence). The CDR3 consists of 14 residues. V was shortened by 4 bases and J by 4 bases, with 17 bases between the two germline ends. CDR3 DNA: TGTGCCTGGAATATTGATAGGGGATCTTACGAGCAGTACTTC. The encoded protein is CAWNIDRGSYEQYF.

This chain connects TRBV12-5 to TRBJ2-2; 8 nucleotides match TRBD1. V shed 1 base and J 7 bases; nucleotides not matched to a gene: 11. The CDR3 has 17 amino acids. CDR1 and CDR2 from the germline V gene are LGHNT and FRNRAP. DNA for the CDR3: TGTGCTAGTGGTTTGGAAACCGGGACAGGTTTGGTCGGGGAGCTGTTTTTT. Residues: CASGLETGTGLVGELFF.

This clone appeared a single time. V is TRBV29-1 and J is TRBJ2-3; 8 bases are shared with TRBD1. After removal of 3 bases from V and 6 bases from J, the junction contained 5 bases not matched to a gene. This CDR3 has 13 amino acids. Germline V gene lookup returns CDR1 SQVTM and CDR2 ANQGSEA. The CDR3 nucleotides are TGCAGCGTTGACCAGGGGGCTAGGGATACGCAGTATTTT. Protein product: CSVDQGARDTQYF.

The chain joins TRBV19 to TRBJ2-7, with 8 bases lining up with TRBD2. Unmatched junction bases numbered 8, after V lost 3 bases and J lost 4 bases. The germline gives CDR1 LNHDA, CDR2 SQIVND (reference sequence). The CDR3 totals 15 residues. The CDR3 coding sequence is TGTGCCAGTAGTATCCTCGGGGGGGGAAAATACGAGCAGTACTTC. This gives the protein CASSILGGGKYEQYF. Using reference TRBV19 and TRBJ2-7 for the parts outside the CDR3, the full variable domain is DGGITQSPKYLFRKEGQNVTLSCEQNLNHDAMYWYRQDPGQGLRLIYYSQIVNDFQKGDIAEGYSVSREKKESFPLTVTSAQKNPTAFYLCASSILGGGKYEQYFGPGTRLTVT.

A remark on this clone: In the same sample, other DNA sequences code for this CDR3. The rearrangement links TRBV11-1 to TRBJ2-1; tentatively, D is TRBD2 (5 bases). This CDR3 spans 13 amino acids. The germline V gene encodes CDR1 SGHAT and CDR2 FQDESV (reference sequence). V gave up 6 bases and J gave up 4 bases, with 10 bases separating them. CDR3 protein: CASSPRGYNEQFF. DNA of the CDR3: TGTGCCAGCAGTCCCAGAGGGTACAATGAGCAGTTCTTC.

This clone was seen more than once but under ten times. The chain couples TRBV7-8 to TRBJ1-5, with TRBD1 as a possible D gene (5 bases). Deletions cut 5 bases from V and 4 bases from J, with 9 bases between. Germline V CDR1 and CDR2: SGHVS, FQNEAQ. This CDR3 contains 13 residues. CDR3 residues: CASSVRGNQPQHF. CDR3 DNA sequence: TGTGCCAGCAGCGTAAGGGGAAATCAGCCCCAGCATTTT.

The chain joins TRBV28 to TRBJ2-1, with 7 bases aligning to TRBD2. This CDR3 comprises 16 residues. Per germline, CDR1 MDHEN and CDR2 SYDVKM. Trimming cost V 5 bases and J 4 bases; bases outside gene matches: 11. CDR3 in DNA: TGTGCCAGCAGTGCTTCGAGGACTAGATGGTACAATGAGCAGTTCTTC. Its translation is CASSASRTRWYNEQFF.

This chain links TRBV5-1 with TRBJ2-1; a weak D match, TRBD1 (6 bases). Trimming took 4 bases from V and 6 from J, leaving 14 bases between them. The CDR3 has 14 residues. Germline lookup yields CDR1 SGHRS and CDR2 YFSETQ. The CDR3 DNA sequence: TGCGCCAGCAGCCCCGGGGCACAGGGCAATGAGCAGTTCTTC. As protein: CASSPGAQGNEQFF.

The rearrangement uses TRBV10-3 and TRBJ2-5, with a weak D call TRBD1 (5 bases). The CDR3 consists of 14 residues. Germline-derived CDR1 and CDR2 are ENHRY and SYGVKD. Trimming removed 2 bases from V and 2 bases from J, with 9 bases in between. The CDR3 is CAISERQSQETQYF. CDR3 DNA sequence: TGTGCCATCAGTGAGAGACAGTCGCAAGAGACCCAGTACTTC.

The rearrangement uses TRBV5-1 and TRBJ1-1; the D gene is possibly TRBD1 (5 bases). Germline V gives CDR1 SGHRS, CDR2 YFSETQ. The CDR3 has 13 amino acids. V was cut by 4 bases and J by 3 bases, with 10 bases left in between. Here the CDR3 DNA reads TGCGCCAGCAGCCCAGGGTTGGACACTGAAGCTTTCTTT. This codes for CASSPGLDTEAFF.

The CDR3 DNA reads as TGTGCCAGCAGCGTAGAGCGGGGGCCGGGGGAGACCCAGTACTTC. Translating gives CASSVERGPGETQYF. V gene TRBV9 combines with J gene TRBJ2-5; 8 bases are a match to TRBD2. This CDR3 has 15 residues. Trimming cost V 0 bases and J 5 bases; bases outside gene matches: 6. Germline V CDR1 and CDR2: SGDLS, YYNGEE.

This clone has only one observation. The chain links TRBV10-3 to TRBJ2-3, with D perhaps TRBD2 (5 bases). Germline V gene sequence: CDR1 ENHRY, CDR2 SYGVKD. This CDR3 has 16 residues. V was trimmed by 2 bases and J by 1 base, leaving 13 bases between them. The CDR3 sequence: CAISEPTWRGTDTQYF. CDR3 DNA: TGTGCCATCAGTGAGCCCACCTGGCGGGGCACAGATACGCAGTATTTT.

This clone was picked up one time. The chain uses TRBV19 and TRBJ2-3; D gene uncertain. V shed 6 bases and J shed 1 base, with 14 bases lying between them. Germline V gene data show CDR1 as LNHDA and CDR2 as SQIVND (reference sequence). The CDR3 covers 15 residues. The CDR3 is CASRPETGGTDTQYF. Here the CDR3 DNA reads TGTGCCAGTAGGCCAGAAACGGGTGGCACAGATACGCAGTATTTT.

In this sample, this clone turned up once. The chain couples TRBV9 to TRBJ2-7, with D perhaps TRBD1 (6 bases). The CDR3 length is 16 residues. Looked up from germline, CDR1 is SGDLS and CDR2 is YYNGEE. V gave up 4 bases and J gave up 2 bases, with 19 bases separating them. The DNA for the CDR3 is TGTGCCAGCAGCCCCAGGGGCCGGGGAGCGACCTACGAGCAGTACTTC. Protein sequence: CASSPRGRGATYEQYF.

This clone was seen only a few times. CDR3 coding DNA: TGCGCCAGCAGCCAAAGGCTAGGAGGCGAATACGAGCAGTACTTC. It is translated as CASSQRLGGEYEQYF. The chain links TRBV4-1 to TRBJ2-7, with D possibly TRBD2 on 5 matching bases. Germline lookup yields CDR1 MGHRA and CDR2 YSYEKL. Trimming removed 2 bases at V and 4 bases at J, with 15 bases between. The CDR3 loop spans 15 amino acids.

Here the CDR3 DNA reads TGTGCCAGCAGCCTCACCAGCTCTGGGGCCAACGTCCTGACTTTC. Its translation: CASSLTSSGANVLTF. The chain couples TRBV6-2 or TRBV6-3 to TRBJ2-6; D unclear. V gave up 6 bases and J gave up 0 bases, with 9 bases separating them. The CDR3 is made up of 15 amino acids. Germline V gene data show CDR1 as MNHEY and CDR2 as SVGEGT.

The chain recombines TRBV28 with TRBJ1-1; a possible D gene is TRBD1 (6 bases). CDR3 length equals 14 residues. The ends were cut back, 5 bases at V and 4 bases at J, with 14 bases in the middle. Germline-derived CDR1 and CDR2 are MDHEN and SYDVKM. The CDR3 region has the DNA TGTGCCAGCAGTACACAGGGAGGGGGCACTGAAGCTTTCTTT. It specifies CASSTQGGGTEAFF.

The J gene is TRBJ2-3, the V gene TRBV5-4, with 7 bases that match TRBD1. With 1 base clipped from V and 1 base from J, the junction kept 3 bases outside the gene matches. CDR3 length: 15 amino acids. Germline V gene lookup returns CDR1 SGHNT and CDR2 YYREEE (reference sequence). The CDR3 reads CASSLQGDGTDTQYF. The CDR3 DNA sequence: TGTGCCAGCAGCTTGCAGGGGGACGGCACAGATACGCAGTATTTT.

The chain employs TRBV7-9 and TRBJ2-7; 7 bases map to TRBD1. The CDR3 sequence is 16 residues long. The V gene end was trimmed by 5 bases and the J gene end by 3 bases; junction bases not matched to a gene: 13. Germline V gene data show CDR1 as SEHNR and CDR2 as FQNEAQ (reference sequence). The CDR3 bases are TGTGCCAGCAGCCCACCCGTACAGGGGAGATTCTACGAGCAGTACTTC. It translates to CASSPPVQGRFYEQYF.